This T cell receptor beta chain was identified during a study of T cell responses to AZD1222 COVID-19 vaccine. TCRdb's table, derived via immunoSEQ multiplex PCR, lists solely in-frame clones and lacks some. The data contain about 120,000 clones, about 90% of them singletons. Germline V gives CDR1 SNHLY, CDR2 FYNNEI. Trimming took 4 bases from V and 3 from J, leaving 9 bases between them. The CDR3 sequence is 13 residues long. The rearrangement uses TRBV2 and TRBJ1-2, with a possible D match to TRBD1 (5 bases). The sample was peripheral blood, taken on day 0 of AZD1222 vaccination. The TCR originated in an adult in good health. CDR3 in amino acids: CASSAGPDYGYTF. The CDR3, as DNA: TGTGCCAGCAGTGCGGGACCTGACTATGGCTACACCTTC.